Below are 26 T cell receptor beta chains sequenced from a single sample in a study of shared clonotypes between healthy human individuals (TCRdb year 2020). The protocol used for the library was the immunoSEQ multiplex PCR assay. The table was pulled from immuneACCESS by TCRdb, which kept in-frame rearrangements only. Such tables lose some clones; where checked, under half of the loss comes from unresolved V genes, and the rest has no known cause. For this sample the table gives 2,500,000 or so clones, of which approximately 94% were detected only once. Approximately 0.35% of the sample lies in the top ten. Sequenced: naive CD4+ T cells from PBMCs. Sample cell subset or site, as interpreted from the label and publication: CD45RA+ positively selected. The source of these receptors is a man aged 18 to 29 in good health. Some clones in this sample may be carry-over from other donors' samples.

This chain connects TRBV28 to TRBJ2-3; possible D gene TRBD1, 5 bases. The V gene lost 7 bases and the J gene lost 0 bases, with 14 bases spanning the gap. The CDR3 spans 15 residues. Germline lookup yields CDR1 MDHEN and CDR2 SYDVKM. The DNA of the CDR3 is TGTGCCAGCATAGCCAGGGTAACTAGCACAGATACGCAGTATTTT. It yields the protein CASIARVTSTDTQYF.

The chain combines TRBV29-1 with TRBJ2-1; no reliable D call. The CDR3 loop spans 13 amino acids. CDR1 SQVTM and CDR2 ANQGSEA come from the germline V gene. Trimming removed 2 bases from V and 13 bases from J, with 18 bases in between. The CDR3 DNA reads TGCAGCGTTGAACAGAGATTAATCCCCAACCAGTTCTTC. This codes for CSVEQRLIPNQFF.

The rearrangement joins TRBV5-1 to TRBJ2-5, with D tentatively TRBD1 (7 bases). The J call may be faulty, since TRBJ2-7 better matches the DNA end. From germline, CDR1 is SGHRS and CDR2 YFSETQ. CDR3 size: 14 residues. Here the CDR3 DNA reads TGCGCCAGCAGTTGGGCGGGACAGAACTACGAGCAGTACTTC. It encodes CASSWAGQNYEQYF.

The rearrangement joins TRBV10-1 to TRBJ1-3; D perhaps matches TRBD1 (6 bases). V was cut by 0 bases and J by 0 bases, with 18 bases left in between. Germline V gene lookup returns CDR1 WNHNN and CDR2 SYGVQD (reference sequence). The CDR3 runs to 19 residues. CDR3 residues: CASSESVRGSSPSGNTIYF. CDR3 DNA: TGCGCCAGCAGTGAGTCGGTCAGGGGATCCTCACCCTCTGGAAACACCATATATTTT.

This chain joins TRBV6-5 and TRBJ1-2; tentative D call: TRBD1 (5 bases). Between the trimmed V and J ends, which lost 0 bases and 4 bases, there was a span of 15 bases. The CDR3 runs to 16 residues. CDR1 and CDR2 from the germline V gene are MNHEY and SVGAGI. CDR3 in amino acids: CASSYSSREGIYGYTF. CDR3 nucleotides: TGTGCCAGCAGTTACTCTTCCAGGGAGGGGATCTATGGCTACACCTTC.

The chain links TRBV5-6 to TRBJ2-1; maybe TRBD1 (6 bases). The V gene lost 4 bases and the J gene lost 13 bases, with 15 bases spanning the gap. This CDR3 contains 12 residues. Germline values: CDR1 SGHDT, CDR2 YYEEEE. The CDR3 DNA reads as TGTGCCAGCAGCCGGGACATGCAAGGCCAGTTCTTC. Translation gives CASSRDMQGQFF. The full variable domain, rest sourced from reference TRBV5-6 and TRBJ2-1, is DAGVTQSPTHLIKTRGQQVTLRCSPKSGHDTVSWYQQALGQGPQFIFQYYEEEERQRGNFPDRFSGHQFPNYSSELNVNALLLGDSALYLCASSRDMQGQFFGPGTRLTVL.

This rearrangement joins TRBV29-1 to TRBJ2-7; D uncertain. Germline V gene sequence: CDR1 SQVTM, CDR2 ANQGSEA. V lost 4 bases to trimming and J lost 2 bases, with 9 bases between them. The CDR3 runs to 12 residues. This CDR3 is CSVGTAPYEQYF. DNA of the CDR3: TGCAGCGTTGGTACAGCCCCCTACGAGCAGTACTTC.

About this clone itself: This specimen includes other DNA sequences encoding the same CDR3. The chain carries TRBV30 and TRBJ2-1; D call uncertain. V was shortened by 0 bases and J by 2 bases, with 5 bases between the two germline ends. Germline V CDR1 and CDR2: GTSNPN, SVGIG (reference sequence). The CDR3 spans 13 residues. CDR3 region: CAWSVGPYNEQFF. The CDR3 DNA sequence: TGTGCCTGGAGTGTCGGGCCCTACAATGAGCAGTTCTTC.

This chain connects TRBV10-2 to TRBJ2-3; 8 bases match TRBD2. Germline-derived CDR1 and CDR2 are WSHSY and SAAADI. The CDR3 totals 17 residues. V lost 6 bases and J lost 5; bases outside the gene matches: 16. The CDR3 DNA sequence: TGCGCCAGCAGGGGTTGGTGGGGAGCGGGAGATCGAGATACGCAGTATTTT. It encodes CASRGWWGAGDRDTQYF.

This clone was picked up a small number of times. Other DNA sequences in the sample encode the same CDR3. This sequence joins TRBV28 and TRBJ1-1, with D tentatively TRBD1 (6 bases). There are 15 residues in the CDR3. The germline V and J ends were trimmed by 5 bases and 0 bases, with 13 bases remaining between them. Germline V CDR1 and CDR2: MDHEN, SYDVKM. The CDR3 nucleotides are TGTGCCAGCAGTCCCCCAGGACAGATGAACACTGAAGCTTTCTTT. It specifies CASSPPGQMNTEAFF.

The rearrangement uses TRBV4-1 and TRBJ1-4; TRBD1 aligns across 8 bases. Per the germline V gene, CDR1 is MGHRA and CDR2 is YSYEKL. Germline trimming cut 3 bases from V and 2 bases from J; bases unmatched to any gene: 23. This CDR3 is built from 22 residues. Written as DNA, the CDR3 is TGCGCCAGCAGCCACGGCTTCCCCGGGGGGGACAGGAAGGAGGGCACTAATGAAAAACTGTTTTTT. Protein: CASSHGFPGGDRKEGTNEKLFF.

Details on this clone: The identical CDR3 is also encoded by other nucleotide sequences in the sample. The rearrangement links TRBV30 to TRBJ1-4; TRBD1 is a possible D gene (6 bases). Germline loops: CDR1 GTSNPN, CDR2 SVGIG (reference sequence). This CDR3 has 14 amino acids. V gave up 3 bases and J gave up 3 bases, with 11 bases separating them. The CDR3 region is CAWRPAGANEKLFF. The CDR3 nucleotides are TGTGCCTGGAGGCCTGCAGGGGCTAATGAAAAACTGTTTTTT.

The J gene is TRBJ2-7, the V gene TRBV4-1; 9 nucleotides agree with TRBD1. The CDR3 is 15 residues long. Trimming removed 3 bases from V and 3 bases from J; junction bases left unmatched: 6. Germline CDR1 reads MGHRA; CDR2 reads YSYEKL. The chain's CDR3 is CASSHPGTGRYEQYF. Written as DNA, the CDR3 is TGCGCCAGCAGCCACCCCGGGACAGGGCGCTACGAGCAGTACTTC.

The DNA of the CDR3 is TGTGCCAGCTCACCACAAGCAGGGGACACTGAAGCTTTCTTT. Amino acids: CASSPQAGDTEAFF. The rearrangement joins TRBV18 to TRBJ1-1; perhaps TRBD1 as D (6 bases). Trimming left V 1 base short and J 3 bases short, with 9 bases between. The CDR3 is 14 residues long. Germline CDR1 is KGHSH and CDR2 is LQKENI.

This chain links TRBV15 with TRBJ2-4; D remains unclear. The CDR3 length is 16 residues. V was shortened by 0 bases and J by 5 bases, with 14 bases between the two germline ends. CDR1 and CDR2 from the germline V gene are LNHNV and YYDKDF (reference sequence). The CDR3 reads CATSRDSSANENIQYF. The CDR3 nucleotides are TGTGCCACCAGCAGAGATTCGAGCGCGAACGAAAACATTCAGTACTTC.

As for this clone: This sample also contains other DNA sequences that code for the same CDR3. The chain carries TRBV2 and TRBJ2-2; 13 bases agree with TRBD2. This CDR3 spans 16 amino acids. The germline CDR1 and CDR2 sequences are SNHLY and FYNNEI. The J segment lost 0 bases and the V segment lost 7 bases, leaving 2 bases of the junction unmatched. CDR3 DNA sequence: TGTGCCAGCACCGGGACTAGCGGGACGAACACCGGGGAGCTGTTTTTT. Translating it yields CASTGTSGTNTGELFF.

The CDR3 is CASSKRWVAKNIQYF. The CDR3 DNA is TGTGCCAGCAGCAAAAGATGGGTAGCCAAAAACATTCAGTACTTC. The chain uses TRBV21-1 and TRBJ2-4. TRBV21-1 is labeled a pseudogene. The CDR3 has 15 amino acids.

This chain connects TRBV7-8 to TRBJ1-5; D gene unclear. Trimming took 5 bases from V and 4 from J, leaving 12 bases between them. The CDR3 sequence is 14 residues long. CDR1 and CDR2 (germline): SGHVS, FQNEAQ. The CDR3 sequence is CASSHGNRNQPQHF. CDR3 in DNA: TGTGCCAGCAGCCACGGGAACAGAAATCAGCCCCAGCATTTT.

The gene calls are TRBV6-1 and TRBJ2-1; no reliable D call. The V end was cut by 7 bases, the J end by 8 bases, with 21 bases between. The CDR3 extends over 15 amino acids. Germline lookup yields CDR1 MNHNS and CDR2 SASEGT. The CDR3 reads CASINPLEPIHEQFF. The CDR3, as DNA: TGTGCCAGCATAAACCCGTTAGAACCGATCCATGAGCAGTTCTTC.

The sample holds one count of this clone. V usage is TRBV6-1 and J usage is TRBJ1-1; TRBD1 matches 8 bases. The CDR3 has 15 amino acids. With 8 bases clipped from V and 8 bases from J, the junction kept 16 bases outside the gene matches. Per germline, CDR1 MNHNS and CDR2 SASEGT. The CDR3 nucleotides read TGTGCCAGCGAGAGCCCCTACACAGGGGGATTAGAAGCTTTCTTT. It encodes CASESPYTGGLEAFF.

This chain uses TRBV7-9 with TRBJ2-5; 7 bases are a match to TRBD2. Germline CDR1 reads SEHNR; CDR2 reads FQNEAQ (reference sequence). The junction had 5 bases not matched to a gene; V was cut back by 2 bases and J by 2 bases. This CDR3 contains 15 residues. The CDR3 sequence: CASSLPQGGQETQYF. The CDR3 nucleotides read TGTGCCAGCAGCTTACCGCAGGGAGGGCAAGAGACCCAGTACTTC.

The V and J genes are TRBV27 and TRBJ2-1, with 12 positions matching TRBD2. V lost 3 bases to trimming and J lost 5 bases; unmatched junction nucleotides: 5. This CDR3 is 16 amino acids long. The germline V gene encodes CDR1 MNHEY and CDR2 SMNVEV (reference sequence). DNA for the CDR3: TGTGCCAGCAGTTTCCGACTAGCGGGAGCCCACAATGAGCAGTTCTTC. Amino acids: CASSFRLAGAHNEQFF.

The rearrangement uses TRBV9 and TRBJ2-5; no reliable D call. V lost 4 bases to trimming and J lost 1 base, with 11 bases between them. There are 14 residues in the CDR3. CDR1 SGDLS and CDR2 YYNGEE come from the germline V gene. The CDR3 loop is CASSTGAFQETQYF. In DNA, the CDR3 is TGTGCCAGCAGCACTGGTGCCTTCCAAGAGACCCAGTACTTC.

This sequence joins TRBV28 and TRBJ2-1; D remains unclear. Germline lookup yields CDR1 MDHEN and CDR2 SYDVKM. The germline V and J ends were trimmed by 6 bases and 6 bases, with 9 bases remaining between them. The CDR3 totals 12 residues. CDR3 residues: CASSAITNEQFF. Here the CDR3 DNA reads TGTGCCAGCAGCGCAATTACCAATGAGCAGTTCTTC.

The chain joins TRBV7-7 to TRBJ2-5, with 10 bases that match TRBD2. Germline CDR1 SSHAT, CDR2 FNYEAQ (reference sequence). The CDR3 has 15 amino acids. The junction had 11 bases not matched to a gene; V was cut back by 7 bases and J by 6 bases. The CDR3 loop reads CASKAGLAGEQTQYF. The CDR3, as DNA: TGTGCCAGCAAGGCCGGGCTAGCGGGAGAACAGACCCAGTACTTC.

This chain uses TRBV28 with TRBJ1-5, with 7 bases fitting TRBD1. This CDR3 is built from 15 residues. Trimming took 7 bases from V and 5 from J; bases not matched to a gene: 11. CDR1 and CDR2 (germline): MDHEN, SYDVKM. CDR3 amino acids: CASTARDRAYQPQHF. The CDR3 DNA reads as TGTGCCAGCACCGCCCGGGACAGAGCATATCAGCCCCAGCATTTT. The full variable domain, in which reference TRBV28 and TRBJ1-5 provide the parts outside the CDR3, is DVKVTQSSRYLVKRTGEKVFLECVQDMDHENMFWYRQDPGLGLRLIYFSYDVKMKEKGDIPEGYSVSREKKERFSLILESASTNQTSMYLCASTARDRAYQPQHFGDGTRLSIL.